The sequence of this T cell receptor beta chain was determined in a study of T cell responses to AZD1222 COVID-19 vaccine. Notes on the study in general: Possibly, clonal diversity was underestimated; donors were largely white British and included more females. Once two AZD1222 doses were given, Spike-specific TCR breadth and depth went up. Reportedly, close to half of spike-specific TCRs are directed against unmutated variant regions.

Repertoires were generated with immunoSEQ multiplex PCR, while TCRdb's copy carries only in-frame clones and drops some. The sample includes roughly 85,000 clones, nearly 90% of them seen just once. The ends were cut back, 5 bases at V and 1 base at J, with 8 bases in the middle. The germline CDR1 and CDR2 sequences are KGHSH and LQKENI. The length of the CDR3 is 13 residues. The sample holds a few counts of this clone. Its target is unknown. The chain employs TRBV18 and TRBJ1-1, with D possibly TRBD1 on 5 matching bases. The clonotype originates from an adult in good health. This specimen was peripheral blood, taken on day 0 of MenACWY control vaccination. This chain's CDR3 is CASSTDRNTEAFF. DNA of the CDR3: TGTGCCAGCTCAACAGACAGGAACACTGAAGCTTTCTTT.